The source of this T cell receptor (beta chain) is a study of CD8 T cells in ankylosing spondylitis. Study-wide results and caveats: Blood of patients with ankylosing spondylitis appeared to be characterized by a TCR beta motif of roughly eight highly homologous variants. It was reported that disease-linked clones were significantly enriched in matched ankylosing spondylitis synovial fluid. Disease-linked clones bore a CD8+ phenotype and were relatively rare in peripheral blood.

Quantitative barcoded 5'-RACE was used to prepare TCR beta libraries. Each CDR3 protein is one row after TCRdb ran MiXCR on the 5' RACE reads. Among some 220,000 distinct CDR3 sequences listed, 6% to 8.5% were seen once. In its sample, this clonotype was seen many times. What it binds is not known. Per germline, CDR1 LGHNA and CDR2 YSLEER. J lost 8 bases, V lost 5 bases, and 7 bases had no gene match. This CDR3 has 14 amino acids. The sequenced sample was blood, either unsorted or a sorted T cell fraction (not recorded which). This chain connects TRBV4-3 to TRBJ2-2; 8 nucleotides align to TRBD1. This TCR derives from a male donor with ankylosing spondylitis. The CDR3 protein is CASSLQGAKGELFF. The CDR3 DNA is TGCGCCAGCAGCTTGCAGGGGGCGAAGGGGGAGCTGTTTTTT.